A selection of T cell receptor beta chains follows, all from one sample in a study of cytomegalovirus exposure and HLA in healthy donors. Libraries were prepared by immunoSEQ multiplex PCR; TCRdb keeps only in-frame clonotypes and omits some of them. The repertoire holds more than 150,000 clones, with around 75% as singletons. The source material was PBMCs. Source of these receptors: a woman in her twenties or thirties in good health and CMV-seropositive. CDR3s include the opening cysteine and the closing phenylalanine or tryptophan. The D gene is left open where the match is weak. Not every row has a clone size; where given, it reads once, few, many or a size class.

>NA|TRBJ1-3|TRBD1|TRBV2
CASSVRIKGQGGNTIYF
TGTGCCAGCAGCGTCCGAATAAAAGGACAGGGTGGAAACACCATATATTTT
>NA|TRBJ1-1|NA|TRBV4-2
CASSHQANTEAFF
TGTGCCAGCAGCCACCAGGCAAACACTGAAGCTTTCTTT
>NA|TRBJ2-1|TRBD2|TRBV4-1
CASTSSGGGGEQFF
TGCGCCAGCACCAGTAGCGGGGGCGGGGGTGAGCAGTTCTTC
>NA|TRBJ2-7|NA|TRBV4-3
CASSQARGNYEQYF
TGCGCCAGCAGCCAAGCTAGGGGTAACTACGAGCAGTACTTC
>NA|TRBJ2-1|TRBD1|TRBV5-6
CASLPGLAGTGGYNEQFF
TGTGCCAGCCTCCCGGGGCTGGCCGGGACAGGGGGCTACAATGAGCAGTTCTTC
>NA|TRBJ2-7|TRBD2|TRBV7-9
CASSTTSGPTYEQYF
TGTGCCAGCAGTACAACTAGCGGACCCACCTACGAGCAGTACTTC
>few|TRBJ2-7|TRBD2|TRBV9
CASSVALGAGDTYEQYF
TGTGCCAGCAGCGTAGCCCTGGGAGCGGGGGATACCTACGAGCAGTACTTC
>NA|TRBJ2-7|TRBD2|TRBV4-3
CASSQDQGGSRYF
TGCGCCAGCAGCCAAGATCAGGGAGGGAGTCGGTACTTC
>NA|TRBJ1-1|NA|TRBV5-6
CASSLVRSGRGTEAFF
TGTGCCAGCAGCTTGGTTCGGTCAGGGAGGGGCACTGAAGCTTTCTTT
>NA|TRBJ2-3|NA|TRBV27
CASSLPTGGTQYF
TGTGCCAGCAGTTTACCGACTGGAGGTACGCAGTATTTT
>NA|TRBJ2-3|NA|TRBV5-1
CASSHSTDTQYF
TGCGCCAGCAGCCATAGCACAGATACGCAGTATTTT
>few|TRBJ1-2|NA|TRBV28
CASSLLPPAGALYGYTF
TGTGCCAGCAGTTTATTGCCCCCCGCAGGGGCCCTCTATGGCTACACCTTC
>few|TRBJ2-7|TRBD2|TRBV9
CASSVGRGGAWNEQYF
TGTGCCAGCAGCGTAGGTCGCGGGGGGGCATGGAACGAGCAGTACTTC
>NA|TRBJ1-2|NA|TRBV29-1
CSVEGGDSVPNYGYTF
TGCAGCGTGGAGGGGGGGGACTCCGTTCCCAACTATGGCTACACCTTC
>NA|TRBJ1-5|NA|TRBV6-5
CASSSMTGASNQPQHF
TGTGCCAGCAGTTCCATGACAGGCGCCTCCAATCAGCCCCAGCATTTT
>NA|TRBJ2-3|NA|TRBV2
CASSEYGNRRTDTQYF
TGTGCCAGCAGTGAATACGGGAATAGGAGGACAGATACGCAGTATTTT
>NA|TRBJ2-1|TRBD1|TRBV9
CASSVATGSWSEQFF
TGTGCCAGCAGCGTAGCGACAGGGTCTTGGAGTGAGCAGTTCTTC